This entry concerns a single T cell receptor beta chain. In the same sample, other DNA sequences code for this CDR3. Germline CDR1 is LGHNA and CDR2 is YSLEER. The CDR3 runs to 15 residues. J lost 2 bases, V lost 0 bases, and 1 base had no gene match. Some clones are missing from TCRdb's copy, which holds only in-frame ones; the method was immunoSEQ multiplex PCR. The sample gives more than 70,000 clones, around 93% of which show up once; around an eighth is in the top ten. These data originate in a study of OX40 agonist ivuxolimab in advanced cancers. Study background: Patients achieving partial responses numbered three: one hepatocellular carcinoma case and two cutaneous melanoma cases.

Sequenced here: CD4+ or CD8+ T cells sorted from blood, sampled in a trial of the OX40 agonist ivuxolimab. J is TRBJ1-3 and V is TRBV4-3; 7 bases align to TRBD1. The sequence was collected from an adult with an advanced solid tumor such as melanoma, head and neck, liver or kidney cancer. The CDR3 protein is CASSQETGPGNTIYF. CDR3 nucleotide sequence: TGCGCCAGCAGCCAAGAGACAGGGCCTGGAAACACCATATATTTT.